The 24 T cell receptor beta chains given below trace back to one sample, sequenced in a study of blood T cell repertoires in COVID-19. Profiled with immunoSEQ multiplex PCR; TCRdb holds only in-frame clones, not every one. The table lists 190,000 or so clones, roughly 84% of them singletons, with 7.5% in the top ten. Sequencing was carried out using PBMCs or T cells enriched from blood (not recorded which). The receptor set was obtained from a man aged 35-49 years who had recovered from COVID-19.

V gene TRBV15 combines with J gene TRBJ1-2, with 7 bases matching TRBD1. Germline V lookup: CDR1 LNHNV, CDR2 YYDKDF (reference sequence). The V and J ends lost 3 bases and 4 bases, in that order; junction bases with no gene match: 5. The CDR3 runs to 14 residues. The CDR3 DNA reads as TGTGCCACCAGCAGGAGGACAGGAGCCTATGGCTACACCTTC. Protein product: CATSRRTGAYGYTF.

V gene TRBV7-9 combines with J gene TRBJ2-7, with 7 bases aligning to TRBD1. The length of the CDR3 is 15 residues. J gave up 3 bases and V 5 bases, and 10 bases lay outside the gene matches. Germline V gives CDR1 SEHNR, CDR2 FQNEAQ (reference sequence). This CDR3 reads CASSPPGTAIYEQYF. The DNA of the CDR3 is TGTGCCAGCAGCCCCCCCGGGACAGCGATCTACGAGCAGTACTTC. The whole variable domain, filled in from reference TRBV7-9 and TRBJ2-7, reads DTGVSQNPRHKITKRGQNVTFRCDPISEHNRLYWYRQTLGQGPEFLTYFQNEAQLEKSRLLSDRFSAERPKGSFSTLEIQRTEQGDSAMYLCASSPPGTAIYEQYFGPGTRLTVT.

This sequence joins TRBV12-3 or TRBV12-4 and TRBJ1-1; maybe TRBD1 (5 bases). The CDR3 is 13 amino acids. The V gene lost 6 bases and the J gene lost 4 bases, with 12 bases spanning the gap. CDR3 sequence: CASSYGGTTEAFF. The CDR3 DNA is TGTGCCAGCAGCTACGGGGGTACCACTGAAGCTTTCTTT.

V gene TRBV28 combines with J gene TRBJ2-3, with D perhaps TRBD1 (9 bases). Trimming took off 7 bases at V and 4 bases at J, with 18 bases between the two ends. CDR3 size: 15 residues. Germline V CDR1 and CDR2: MDHEN, SYDVKM. The DNA for the CDR3 is TGTGCCAGCATCGCGGGGGGACAGGGATCAGATACGCAGTATTTT. Its translation is CASIAGGQGSDTQYF.

This clone was seen just once. V is TRBV7-9 and J is TRBJ1-5; D unclear. Trimming pared 2 bases from V and 7 bases from J, leaving 12 bases between. The CDR3 is 14 residues long. The V gene's germline CDR1 is SEHNR and CDR2 FQNEAQ (reference sequence). Here the CDR3 reads CASSLHGDVQPQHF. Here the CDR3 DNA reads TGTGCCAGCAGCTTACACGGAGATGTACAGCCCCAGCATTTT.

V usage is TRBV28 and J usage is TRBJ2-1; tentative D call: TRBD1 (5 bases). V lost 4 bases and J 5 bases, leaving 15 bases between the germline ends. This CDR3 contains 15 residues. Germline V gene sequence: CDR1 MDHEN, CDR2 SYDVKM. The CDR3: CASSSVGDLDNEQFF. Here the CDR3 DNA reads TGTGCCAGCAGTTCAGTAGGGGATCTGGACAATGAGCAGTTCTTC.

J is TRBJ1-2 and V is TRBV7-2; D is possibly TRBD1 (6 bases). Germline V CDR1 and CDR2: SGHTA, FQGNSA. The CDR3 is 16 residues long. V lost 4 bases, J lost 4 bases, and 19 bases lay in between. The CDR3 region has the DNA TGTGCCAGCAGCTCCTGGACAGAGAGGGTTACCTATGGCTACACCTTC. It specifies CASSSWTERVTYGYTF.

About this clone: The sample carries other DNA sequences with the same CDR3. The V gene is TRBV18, the J gene TRBJ1-1, with 7 positions matching TRBD1. Trimming removed 3 bases from V and 3 bases from J; junction bases left unmatched: 4. The germline CDR1 and CDR2 sequences are KGHSH and LQKENI. The CDR3 is 14 residues long. For the CDR3, the DNA is TGTGCCAGCTCACCTCGAACAGGGGACACTGAAGCTTTCTTT. It codes for CASSPRTGDTEAFF.

This clone was seen only once. This sequence joins TRBV30 and TRBJ1-3; tentatively, D is TRBD1 (5 bases). CDR3 length: 13 residues. Trimming cost V 4 bases and J 4 bases, with 11 bases left between them. Per the germline V gene, CDR1 is GTSNPN and CDR2 is SVGIG (reference sequence). The CDR3 nucleotides are TGTGCCTGGACAGGGTCCTGGGGAAACACCATATATTTT. Its protein product is CAWTGSWGNTIYF.

The J gene is TRBJ2-1, the V gene TRBV10-3; D remains unclear. The CDR3 is 13 residues long. Trimming took off 0 bases at V and 9 bases at J, with 9 bases between the two ends. Germline CDR1 is ENHRY and CDR2 is SYGVKD. CDR3 sequence: CAISESWAGEQFF. In DNA form, the CDR3 reads TGTGCCATCAGTGAGTCCTGGGCAGGTGAGCAGTTCTTC.

The chain is built from TRBV7-8 and TRBJ1-3; TRBD1 might be the D (5 bases). Deletions cut 4 bases from V and 0 bases from J, with 28 bases between. The CDR3 totals 21 residues. Looked up from germline, CDR1 is SGHVS and CDR2 is FQNEAQ. The CDR3 DNA sequence: TGTGCCAGCAGCTCAGGAGGCTCGTGGGCGGGGACTCTCGACTCTGGAAACACCATATATTTT. Translating it yields CASSSGGSWAGTLDSGNTIYF.

V and J are TRBV6-5 and TRBJ1-1, with 9 bases matching TRBD1. Looked up from germline, CDR1 is MNHEY and CDR2 is SVGAGI. V shed 6 bases, J shed 5 bases, and the junction held 7 bases outside the gene matches. The CDR3 covers 14 residues. The CDR3 DNA reads TGTGCCAGCAGCCCGGACAGGGGCGGTACTGAAGCTTTCTTT. This encodes CASSPDRGGTEAFF.

V gene TRBV2 combines with J gene TRBJ1-6; no clear D gene. Germline values: CDR1 SNHLY, CDR2 FYNNEI. Trimming shortened V by 4 bases and J by 5 bases, and 15 bases separated the two germline ends. The CDR3 contains 16 residues. CDR3 protein: CASSAVRGYDNSPLHF. Here the CDR3 DNA reads TGTGCCAGCAGTGCCGTTCGGGGTTACGATAATTCACCCCTCCACTTT. The whole variable domain, filled in from reference TRBV2 and TRBJ1-6, reads EPEVTQTPSHQVTQMGQEVILRCVPISNHLYFYWYRQILGQKVEFLVSFYNNEISEKSEIFDDQFSVERPDGSNFTLKIRSTKLEDSAMYFCASSAVRGYDNSPLHFGNGTRLTVT.

This chain uses TRBV18 with TRBJ1-2; D possibly corresponds to TRBD1 (5 bases). Deletions cut 1 base from V and 2 bases from J, with 11 bases between. The CDR3 consists of 15 residues. Germline CDR1 reads KGHSH; CDR2 reads LQKENI. The chain's CDR3 is CASSPRGAGNYGYTF. Here the CDR3 DNA reads TGTGCCAGCTCACCACGCGGGGCCGGGAACTATGGCTACACCTTC.

A word on this clone: Other DNA sequences of this sample code for an identical CDR3. This chain links TRBV5-1 with TRBJ2-5; D is perhaps TRBD1 (6 bases). CDR3 length: 14 residues. Looked up from germline, CDR1 is SGHRS and CDR2 is YFSETQ. Trimming shortened V by 0 bases and J by 4 bases, and 10 bases separated the two germline ends. The CDR3 nucleotides are TGCGCCAGCAGCTTGGTGCAGGGGAGAGAGACCCAGTACTTC. Protein: CASSLVQGRETQYF.

The V gene is TRBV6-5, the J gene TRBJ1-1, with D possibly TRBD1 on 6 matching bases. This CDR3 has 15 residues. Germline CDR1 is MNHEY and CDR2 is SVGAGI. With 6 bases removed from V and 4 bases from J, the gap between germline ends came to 18 bases. CDR3 DNA sequence: TGTGCCAGCAGCCACCGTCGAAGGGGGTCCACTGAAGCTTTCTTT. It encodes CASSHRRRGSTEAFF.

The chain recombines TRBV18 with TRBJ1-4, with 7 bases lining up with TRBD1. The CDR3 is 15 amino acids. Germline V gene lookup returns CDR1 KGHSH and CDR2 LQKENI. Losses at the gene ends were 6 bases for V and 4 bases for J; bases not matched to a gene: 8. This CDR3 reads CASSRKTGINEKLFF. DNA of the CDR3: TGTGCCAGCTCGCGCAAGACAGGGATTAATGAAAAACTGTTTTTT.

The genes are TRBV2 and TRBJ1-5; D gene unclear. V was pared by 3 bases and J by 6 bases, with 6 bases between. Germline V gene lookup returns CDR1 SNHLY and CDR2 FYNNEI. The CDR3 extends over 12 amino acids. The CDR3 here is CASSETGQPQHF. In nucleotides, the CDR3 is TGTGCCAGCAGTGAGACGGGTCAGCCCCAGCATTTT.

The chain joins TRBV9 to TRBJ2-5; D possibly corresponds to TRBD2 (6 bases). With 4 bases removed from V and 4 bases from J, the gap between germline ends came to 14 bases. The CDR3 is made up of 14 amino acids. CDR1 and CDR2 from the germline V gene are SGDLS and YYNGEE. DNA for the CDR3: TGTGCCAGCAGCTCCCGCGGGGCGGGAGAGACCCAGTACTTC. Protein: CASSSRGAGETQYF.

This chain uses TRBV6-1 with TRBJ2-1, with D unclear. Trimming left V 3 bases short and J 1 base short, with 4 bases between. In germline, CDR1 is MNHNS, CDR2 SASEGT. There are 13 residues in the CDR3. The CDR3 region is CASSDLSYNEQFF. CDR3 coding DNA: TGTGCCAGCAGTGACCTATCCTACAATGAGCAGTTCTTC.

The rearrangement links TRBV4-2 to TRBJ1-5; 7 bases map to TRBD1. V dropped 0 bases and J dropped 2; count of bases not matched to a gene: 13. Germline CDR1 is LGHNA and CDR2 is YNFKEQ. The CDR3 sequence is 19 residues long. Here the CDR3 reads CASSQDGPRRQGGNQPQHF. The CDR3 region has the DNA TGTGCCAGCAGCCAAGATGGCCCCAGGAGACAGGGCGGCAATCAGCCCCAGCATTTT.

The V call is TRBV7-9, the J call TRBJ2-7; D perhaps matches TRBD1 (5 bases). V shed 2 bases and J shed 3 bases, with 14 bases lying between them. This CDR3 has 15 amino acids. Germline CDR1 is SEHNR and CDR2 is FQNEAQ (reference sequence). CDR3 sequence (DNA): TGTGCCAGCAGCTTACAGGGTGGGCGCGTCTACGAGCAGTACTTC. This translates into CASSLQGGRVYEQYF.

The chain joins TRBV5-1 to TRBJ2-3; 9 bases agree with TRBD2. The ends lost 4 bases at V and 4 bases at J; junction bases unmatched: 4. The length of the CDR3 is 14 residues. Germline CDR1 reads SGHRS; CDR2 reads YFSETQ. The CDR3 here is CASSNSGGADTQYF. CDR3 nucleotides: TGCGCCAGCAGCAATAGCGGGGGTGCAGATACGCAGTATTTT. Together with reference TRBV5-1 and TRBJ2-3, the CDR3 gives the full variable domain: KAGVTQTPRYLIKTRGQQVTLSCSPISGHRSVSWYQQTPGQGLQFLFEYFSETQRNKGNFPGRFSGRQFSNSRSEMNVSTLELGDSALYLCASSNSGGADTQYFGPGTRLTVL.

The gene calls are TRBV3-1 (or the pseudogene TRBV3-2) and TRBJ2-7, with 7 bases that match TRBD1. The CDR3 runs to 15 residues. Losses at the gene ends were 2 bases for V and 3 bases for J; bases not matched to a gene: 7. Germline loops: CDR1 LGHDT, CDR2 YNNKEL (reference sequence). For the CDR3, the DNA is TGTGCCAGCAGCCAATCTCCGGGACAGAGCTACGAGCAGTACTTC. Its translation is CASSQSPGQSYEQYF.